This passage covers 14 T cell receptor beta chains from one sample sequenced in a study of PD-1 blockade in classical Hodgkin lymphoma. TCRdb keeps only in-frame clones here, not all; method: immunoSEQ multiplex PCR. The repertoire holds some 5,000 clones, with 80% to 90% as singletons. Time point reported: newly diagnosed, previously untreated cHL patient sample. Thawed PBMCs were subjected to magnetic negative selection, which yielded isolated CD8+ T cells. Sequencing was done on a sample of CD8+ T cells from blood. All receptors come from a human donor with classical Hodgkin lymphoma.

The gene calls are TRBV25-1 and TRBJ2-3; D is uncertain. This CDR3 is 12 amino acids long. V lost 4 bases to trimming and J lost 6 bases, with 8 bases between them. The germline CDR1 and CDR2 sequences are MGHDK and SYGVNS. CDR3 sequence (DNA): TGTGCCAGCAGTGGTACCCGGGATACGCAGTATTTT. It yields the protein CASSGTRDTQYF.

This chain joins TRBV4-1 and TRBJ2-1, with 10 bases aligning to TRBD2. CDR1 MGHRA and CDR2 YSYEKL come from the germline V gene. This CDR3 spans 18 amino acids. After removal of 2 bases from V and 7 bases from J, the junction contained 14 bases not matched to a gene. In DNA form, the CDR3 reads TGCGCCAGCAGCCAAAGGCCTACTCTAGCGGGAGAGTGGAATGAGCAGTTCTTC. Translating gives CASSQRPTLAGEWNEQFF.

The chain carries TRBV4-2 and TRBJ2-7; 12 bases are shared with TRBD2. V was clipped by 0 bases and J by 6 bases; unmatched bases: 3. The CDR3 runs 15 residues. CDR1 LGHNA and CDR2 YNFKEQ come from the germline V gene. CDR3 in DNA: TGTGCCAGCAGCCAAGACGAGACTAGCGGGAGCGAGCAGTACTTC. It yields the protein CASSQDETSGSEQYF.

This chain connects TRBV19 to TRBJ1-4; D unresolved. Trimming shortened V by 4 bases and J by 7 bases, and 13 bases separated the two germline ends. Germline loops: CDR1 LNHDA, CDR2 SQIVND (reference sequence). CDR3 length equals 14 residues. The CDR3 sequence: CASSTPTGSEKLFF. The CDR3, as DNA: TGTGCCAGTAGTACCCCAACGGGGAGTGAAAAACTGTTTTTT.

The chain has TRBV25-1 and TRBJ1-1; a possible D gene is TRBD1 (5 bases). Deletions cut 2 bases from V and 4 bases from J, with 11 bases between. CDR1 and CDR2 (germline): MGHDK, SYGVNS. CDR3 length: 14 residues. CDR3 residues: CASSEGEGRTEAFF. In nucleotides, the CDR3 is TGTGCCAGCAGTGAAGGGGAGGGGCGCACTGAAGCTTTCTTT.

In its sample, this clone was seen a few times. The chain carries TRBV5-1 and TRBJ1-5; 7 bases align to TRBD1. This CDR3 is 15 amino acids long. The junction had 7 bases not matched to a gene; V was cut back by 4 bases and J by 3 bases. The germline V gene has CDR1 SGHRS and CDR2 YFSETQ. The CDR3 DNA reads TGCGCCAGCAGCCTGACAGGGAGTCCCAATCAGCCCCAGCATTTT. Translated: CASSLTGSPNQPQHF.

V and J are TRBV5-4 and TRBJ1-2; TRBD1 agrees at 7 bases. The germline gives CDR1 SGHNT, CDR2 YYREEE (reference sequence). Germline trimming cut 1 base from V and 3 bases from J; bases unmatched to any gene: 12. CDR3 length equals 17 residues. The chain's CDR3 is CASSLKSIRGTDYGYTF. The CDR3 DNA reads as TGTGCCAGCAGCTTGAAATCAATACGCGGGACAGACTATGGCTACACCTTC.

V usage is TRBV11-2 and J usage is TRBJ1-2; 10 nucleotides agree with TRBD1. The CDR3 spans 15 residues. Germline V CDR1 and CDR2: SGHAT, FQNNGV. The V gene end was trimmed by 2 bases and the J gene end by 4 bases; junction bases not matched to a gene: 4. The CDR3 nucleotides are TGTGCCAGCAGCTTAACGGGACAGGGGATCTATGGCTACACCTTC. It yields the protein CASSLTGQGIYGYTF.

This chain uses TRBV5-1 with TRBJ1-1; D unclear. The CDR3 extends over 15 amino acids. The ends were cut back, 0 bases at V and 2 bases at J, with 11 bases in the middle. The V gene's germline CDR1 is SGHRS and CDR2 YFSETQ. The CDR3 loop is CASSLVRTTNTEAFF. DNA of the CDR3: TGCGCCAGCAGCTTGGTACGGACGACTAACACTGAAGCTTTCTTT.

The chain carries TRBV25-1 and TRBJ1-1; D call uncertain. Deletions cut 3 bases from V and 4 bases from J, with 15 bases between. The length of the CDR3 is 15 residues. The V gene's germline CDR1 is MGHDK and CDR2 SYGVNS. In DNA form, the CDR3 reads TGTGCCAGCAGTGACCTGGAACGGGAAGGCACTGAAGCTTTCTTT. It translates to CASSDLEREGTEAFF.

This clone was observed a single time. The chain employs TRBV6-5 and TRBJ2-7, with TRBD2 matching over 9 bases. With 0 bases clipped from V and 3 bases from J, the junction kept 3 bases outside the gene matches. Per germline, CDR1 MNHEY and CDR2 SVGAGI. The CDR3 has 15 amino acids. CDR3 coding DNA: TGTGCCAGCAGTTACTCGGCGGGAGGGGACTACGAGCAGTACTTC. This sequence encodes CASSYSAGGDYEQYF.

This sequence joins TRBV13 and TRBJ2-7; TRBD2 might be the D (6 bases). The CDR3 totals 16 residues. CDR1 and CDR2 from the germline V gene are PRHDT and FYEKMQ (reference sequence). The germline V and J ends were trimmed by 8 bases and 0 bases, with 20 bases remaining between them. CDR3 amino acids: CASAAPGTEGSYEQYF. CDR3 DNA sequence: TGTGCCAGCGCCGCGCCCGGGACTGAAGGCTCCTACGAGCAGTACTTC. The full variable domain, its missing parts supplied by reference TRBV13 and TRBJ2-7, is AAGVIQSPRHLIKEKRETATLKCYPIPRHDTVYWYQQGPGQDPQFLISFYEKMQSDKGSIPDRFSAQQFSDYHSELNMSSLELGDSALYFCASAAPGTEGSYEQYFGPGTRLTVT.

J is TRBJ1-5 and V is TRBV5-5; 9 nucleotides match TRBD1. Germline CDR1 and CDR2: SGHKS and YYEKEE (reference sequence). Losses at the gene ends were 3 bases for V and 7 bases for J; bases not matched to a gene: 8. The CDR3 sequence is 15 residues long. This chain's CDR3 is CASSSGQGFGQPQHF. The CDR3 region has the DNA TGTGCCAGCAGCTCCGGACAGGGGTTTGGGCAGCCCCAGCATTTT.

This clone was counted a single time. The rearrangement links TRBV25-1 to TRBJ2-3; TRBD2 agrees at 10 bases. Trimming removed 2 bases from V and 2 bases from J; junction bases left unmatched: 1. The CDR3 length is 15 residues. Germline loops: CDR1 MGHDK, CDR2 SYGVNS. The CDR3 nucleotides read TGTGCCAGCAGTGAACTAGCGGGAGACACAGATACGCAGTATTTT. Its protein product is CASSELAGDTDTQYF.